The clone carrying this TCR beta chain showed up just a few times. The target antigen is unknown. The data originate from a study of identical twins. The V and J ends lost 2 bases and 4 bases respectively, with 17 bases between them. CDR3 length equals 16 residues. The germline V gene encodes CDR1 SGHVS and CDR2 FQNEAQ. With template switching, a universal primer site was added, and the cDNA carried unique molecular identifiers. TCRdb processed the 5' RACE reads anew with MiXCR; each CDR3 protein has one entry. The sample shows some 660,000 distinct CDR3 sequences, less than 10% of them seen only once. Every one of the donors was a healthy Caucasian. Whole-study results and caveats: Fewer insertions marked abundant cord blood beta clonotypes; young adult naive trended weakly, memory not at all.

The same data also went into a second study, on yellow fever vaccine responses in identical twins. Per that study: Each twin's T cell response to the vaccine was reported to look partly convergent and partly personalized.

This TCR came from a woman between 18 and 29 years old in good health. This chain uses TRBV7-8 with TRBJ1-1, with D maybe TRBD1 (6 bases). Sequencing was carried out using PBMCs. CDR3 residues: CASSLTRNRVPTEAFF. The CDR3 nucleotides are TGTGCCAGCAGCTTAACCCGTAACAGGGTCCCCACTGAAGCTTTCTTT.